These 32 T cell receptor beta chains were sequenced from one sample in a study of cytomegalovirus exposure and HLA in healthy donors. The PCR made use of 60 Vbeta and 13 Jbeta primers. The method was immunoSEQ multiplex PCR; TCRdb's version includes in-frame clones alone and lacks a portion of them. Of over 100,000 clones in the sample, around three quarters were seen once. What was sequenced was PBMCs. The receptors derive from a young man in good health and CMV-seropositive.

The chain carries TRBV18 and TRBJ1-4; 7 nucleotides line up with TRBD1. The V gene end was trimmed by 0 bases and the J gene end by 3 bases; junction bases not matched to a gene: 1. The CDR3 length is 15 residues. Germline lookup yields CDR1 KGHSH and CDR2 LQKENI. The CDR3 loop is CASSPPGQANEKLFF. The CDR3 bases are TGTGCCAGCTCACCACCCGGACAGGCTAATGAAAAACTGTTTTTT.

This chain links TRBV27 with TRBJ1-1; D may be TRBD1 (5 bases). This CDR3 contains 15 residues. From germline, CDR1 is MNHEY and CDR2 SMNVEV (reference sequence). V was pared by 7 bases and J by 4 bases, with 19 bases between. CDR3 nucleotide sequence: TGTGCCAGCACCTCGGCAGGGTCCCCGGTCACTGAAGCTTTCTTT. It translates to CASTSAGSPVTEAFF.

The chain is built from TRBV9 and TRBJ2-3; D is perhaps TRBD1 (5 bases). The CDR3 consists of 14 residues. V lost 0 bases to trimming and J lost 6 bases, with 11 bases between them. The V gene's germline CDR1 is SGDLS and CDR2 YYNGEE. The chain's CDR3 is CASSVETDADTQYF. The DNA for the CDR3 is TGTGCCAGCAGCGTAGAGACAGATGCGGATACGCAGTATTTT. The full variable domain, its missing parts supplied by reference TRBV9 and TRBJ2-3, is DSGVTQTPKHLITATGQRVTLRCSPRSGDLSVYWYQQSLDQGLQFLIQYYNGEERAKGNILERFSAQQFPDLHSELNLSSLELGDSALYFCASSVETDADTQYFGPGTRLTVL.

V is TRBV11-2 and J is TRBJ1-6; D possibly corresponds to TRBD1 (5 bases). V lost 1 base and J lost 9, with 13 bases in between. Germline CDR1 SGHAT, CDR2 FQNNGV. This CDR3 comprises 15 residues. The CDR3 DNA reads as TGTGCCAGCAGCTTAGGGGGAGGGGAGGGTTCACCCCTCCACTTT. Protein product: CASSLGGGEGSPLHF.

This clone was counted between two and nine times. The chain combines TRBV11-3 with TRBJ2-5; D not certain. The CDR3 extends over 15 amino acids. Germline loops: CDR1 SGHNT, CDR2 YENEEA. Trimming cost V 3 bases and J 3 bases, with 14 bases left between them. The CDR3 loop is CASSLGSSTEETQYF. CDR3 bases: TGTGCCAGCAGCTTGGGCAGCTCTACCGAAGAGACCCAGTACTTC.

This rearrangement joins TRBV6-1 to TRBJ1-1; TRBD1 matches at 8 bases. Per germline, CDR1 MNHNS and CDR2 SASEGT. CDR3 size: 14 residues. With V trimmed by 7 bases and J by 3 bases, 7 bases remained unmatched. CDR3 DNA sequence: TGTGCCAGCACCCCCACAGGGGGGGACACTGAAGCTTTCTTT. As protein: CASTPTGGDTEAFF.

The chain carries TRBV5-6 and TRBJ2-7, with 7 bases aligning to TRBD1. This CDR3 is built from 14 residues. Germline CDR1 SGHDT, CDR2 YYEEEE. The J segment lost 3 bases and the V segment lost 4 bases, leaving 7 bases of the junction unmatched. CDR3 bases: TGTGCCAGCAGCCCACAGGGGATGAACTACGAGCAGTACTTC. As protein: CASSPQGMNYEQYF.

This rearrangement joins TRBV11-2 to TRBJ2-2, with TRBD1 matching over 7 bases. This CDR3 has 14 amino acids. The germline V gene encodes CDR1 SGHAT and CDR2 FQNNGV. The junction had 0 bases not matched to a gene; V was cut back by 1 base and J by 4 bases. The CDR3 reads CASSLAGGTGELFF. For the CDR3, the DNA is TGTGCCAGCAGCTTAGCAGGGGGCACCGGGGAGCTGTTTTTT.

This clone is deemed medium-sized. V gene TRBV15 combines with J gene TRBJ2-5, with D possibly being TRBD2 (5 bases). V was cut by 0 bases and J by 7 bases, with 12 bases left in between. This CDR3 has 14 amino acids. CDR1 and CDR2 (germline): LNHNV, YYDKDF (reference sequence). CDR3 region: CATSRDRDGGTQYF. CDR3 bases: TGTGCCACCAGCAGAGATCGGGATGGTGGGACCCAGTACTTC.

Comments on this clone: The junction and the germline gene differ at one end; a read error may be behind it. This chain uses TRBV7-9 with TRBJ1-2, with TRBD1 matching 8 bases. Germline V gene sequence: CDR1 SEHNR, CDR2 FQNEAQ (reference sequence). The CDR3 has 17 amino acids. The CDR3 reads CASSFNGGQGLHYGYPF. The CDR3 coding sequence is TGTGCCAGCAGCTTCAATGGAGGACAGGGTTTACATTATGGCTACCCCTTC.

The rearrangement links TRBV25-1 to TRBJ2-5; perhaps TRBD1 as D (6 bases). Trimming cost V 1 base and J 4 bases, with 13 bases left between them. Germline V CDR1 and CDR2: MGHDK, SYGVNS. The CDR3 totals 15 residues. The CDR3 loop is CASSESDRFRETQYF. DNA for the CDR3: TGTGCCAGCAGTGAATCCGACAGGTTCCGAGAGACCCAGTACTTC.

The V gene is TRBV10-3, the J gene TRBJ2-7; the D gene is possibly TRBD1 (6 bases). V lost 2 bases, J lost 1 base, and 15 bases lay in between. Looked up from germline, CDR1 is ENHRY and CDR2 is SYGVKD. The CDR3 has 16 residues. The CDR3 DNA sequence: TGTGCCATCAGTGAGCCGCGGGCAGGGGAATCCTACGAGCAGTACTTC. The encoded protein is CAISEPRAGESYEQYF.

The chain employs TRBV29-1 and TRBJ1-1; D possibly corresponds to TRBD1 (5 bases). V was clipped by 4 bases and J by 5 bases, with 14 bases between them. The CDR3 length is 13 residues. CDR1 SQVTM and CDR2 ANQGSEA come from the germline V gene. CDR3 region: CSVGRAGQTEAFF. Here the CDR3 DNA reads TGCAGCGTTGGTCGGGCAGGGCAAACTGAAGCTTTCTTT.

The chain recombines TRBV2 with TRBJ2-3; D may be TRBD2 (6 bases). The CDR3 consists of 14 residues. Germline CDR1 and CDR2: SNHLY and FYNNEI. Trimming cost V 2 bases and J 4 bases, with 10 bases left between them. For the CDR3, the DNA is TGTGCCAGCAGTGAACAGAGGGAGGCAGATACGCAGTATTTT. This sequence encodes CASSEQREADTQYF.

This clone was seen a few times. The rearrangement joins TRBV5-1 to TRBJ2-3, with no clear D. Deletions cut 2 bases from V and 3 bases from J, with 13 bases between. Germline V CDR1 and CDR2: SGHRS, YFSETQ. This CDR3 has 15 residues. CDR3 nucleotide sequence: TGCGCCAGCAGCTTAACTGCCTCTAGGACAGATACGCAGTATTTT. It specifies CASSLTASRTDTQYF.

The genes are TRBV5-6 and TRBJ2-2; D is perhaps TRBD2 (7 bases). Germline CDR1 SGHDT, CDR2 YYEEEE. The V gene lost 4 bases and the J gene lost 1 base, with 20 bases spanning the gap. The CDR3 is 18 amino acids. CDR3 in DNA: TGTGCCAGCAGCGGGGGGGCACTCAGGGCTAGGAACACCGGGGAGCTGTTTTTT. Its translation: CASSGGALRARNTGELFF. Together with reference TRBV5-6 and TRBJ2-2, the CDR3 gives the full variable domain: DAGVTQSPTHLIKTRGQQVTLRCSPKSGHDTVSWYQQALGQGPQFIFQYYEEEERQRGNFPDRFSGHQFPNYSSELNVNALLLGDSALYLCASSGGALRARNTGELFFGEGSRLTVL.

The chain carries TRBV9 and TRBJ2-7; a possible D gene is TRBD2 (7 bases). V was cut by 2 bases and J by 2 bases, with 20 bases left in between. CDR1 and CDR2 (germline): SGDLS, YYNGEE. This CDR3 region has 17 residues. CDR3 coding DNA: TGTGCCAGCAGCGTGGGGGGGGGCGGAAAAAATCCCTACGAGCAGTACTTC. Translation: CASSVGGGGKNPYEQYF.

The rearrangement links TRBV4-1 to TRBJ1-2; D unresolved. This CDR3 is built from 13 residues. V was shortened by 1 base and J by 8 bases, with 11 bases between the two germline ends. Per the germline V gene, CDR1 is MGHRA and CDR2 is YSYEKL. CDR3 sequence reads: CASSQAQRAGYTF. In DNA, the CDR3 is TGCGCCAGCAGCCAAGCGCAGAGGGCCGGCTACACCTTC.

In DNA form, the CDR3 reads TGTGCCAGCAGCCCTCGTTCGAAGAGCTCTGGAAACACCATATATTTT. Translated, it gives CASSPRSKSSGNTIYF. The genes are TRBV9 and TRBJ1-3; D uncertain. V was trimmed by 4 bases and J by 0 bases, leaving 14 bases between them. CDR3 size: 16 residues. Germline-derived CDR1 and CDR2 are SGDLS and YYNGEE. Full variable domain (rest looked up from reference TRBV9 and TRBJ1-3): DSGVTQTPKHLITATGQRVTLRCSPRSGDLSVYWYQQSLDQGLQFLIQYYNGEERAKGNILERFSAQQFPDLHSELNLSSLELGDSALYFCASSPRSKSSGNTIYFGEGSWLTVV.

The CDR3 sequence is CASSRTGGLYF. DNA for the CDR3: TGTGCCAGCAGCCGGACAGGGGGCCTGTACTTC. The chain has TRBV7-2 and TRBJ2-7; TRBD1 aligns across 11 bases. CDR1 and CDR2 (germline): SGHTA, FQGNSA. The CDR3 consists of 11 residues. The junction had 3 bases not matched to a gene; V was cut back by 5 bases and J by 12 bases.

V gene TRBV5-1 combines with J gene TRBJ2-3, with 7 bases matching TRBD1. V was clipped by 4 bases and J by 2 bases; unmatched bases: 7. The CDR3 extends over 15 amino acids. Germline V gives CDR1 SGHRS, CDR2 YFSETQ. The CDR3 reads CASSLDRANTDTQYF. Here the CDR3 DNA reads TGCGCCAGCAGCCTTGACAGGGCTAACACAGATACGCAGTATTTT. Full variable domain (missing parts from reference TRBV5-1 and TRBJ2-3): KAGVTQTPRYLIKTRGQQVTLSCSPISGHRSVSWYQQTPGQGLQFLFEYFSETQRNKGNFPGRFSGRQFSNSRSEMNVSTLELGDSALYLCASSLDRANTDTQYFGPGTRLTVL.

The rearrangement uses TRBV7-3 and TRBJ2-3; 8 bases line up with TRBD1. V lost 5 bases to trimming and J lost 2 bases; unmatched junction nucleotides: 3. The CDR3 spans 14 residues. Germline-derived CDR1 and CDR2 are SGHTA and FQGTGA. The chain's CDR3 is CASSRTGNTDTQYF. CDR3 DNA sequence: TGTGCCAGCAGCCGGACAGGGAACACAGATACGCAGTATTTT. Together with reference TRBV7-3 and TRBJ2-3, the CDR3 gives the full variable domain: GAGVSQTPSNKVTEKGKYVELRCDPISGHTALYWYRQSLGQGPEFLIYFQGTGAADDSGLPNDRFFAVRPEGSVSTLKIQRTERGDSAVYLCASSRTGNTDTQYFGPGTRLTVL.

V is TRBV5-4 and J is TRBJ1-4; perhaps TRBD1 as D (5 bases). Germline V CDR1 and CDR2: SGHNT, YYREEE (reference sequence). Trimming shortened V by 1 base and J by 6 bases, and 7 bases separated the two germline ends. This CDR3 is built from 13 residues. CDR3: CASSLIGDEKLFF. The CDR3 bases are TGTGCCAGCAGCTTGATAGGGGATGAAAAACTGTTTTTT.

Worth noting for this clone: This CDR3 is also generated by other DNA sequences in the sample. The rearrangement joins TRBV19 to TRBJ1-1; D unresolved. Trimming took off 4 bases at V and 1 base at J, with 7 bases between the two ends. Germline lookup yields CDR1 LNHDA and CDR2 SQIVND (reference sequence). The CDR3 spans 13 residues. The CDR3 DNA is TGTGCCAGTAGTAGCCTAGGGAACACTGAAGCTTTCTTT. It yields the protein CASSSLGNTEAFF.

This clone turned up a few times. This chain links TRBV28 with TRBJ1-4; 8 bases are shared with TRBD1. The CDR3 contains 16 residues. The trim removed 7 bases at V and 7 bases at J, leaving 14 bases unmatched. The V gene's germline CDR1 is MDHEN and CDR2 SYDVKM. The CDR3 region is CASTTTGAEAFEKLFF. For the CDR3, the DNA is TGTGCCAGCACCACGACAGGGGCGGAGGCTTTTGAAAAACTGTTTTTT.

Here the CDR3 reads CASSPEGYNEQFF. The CDR3 region has the DNA TGTGCCAGCAGCCCCGAGGGATACAATGAGCAGTTCTTC. The chain couples TRBV7-3 to TRBJ2-1; tentatively, D is TRBD2 (5 bases). This CDR3 is 13 amino acids long. V lost 5 bases, J lost 4 bases, and 9 bases lay in between. Germline values: CDR1 SGHTA, CDR2 FQGTGA.

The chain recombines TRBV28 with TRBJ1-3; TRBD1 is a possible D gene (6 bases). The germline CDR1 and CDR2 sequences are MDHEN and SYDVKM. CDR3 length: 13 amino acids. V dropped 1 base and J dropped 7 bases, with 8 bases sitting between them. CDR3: CASSLLQGNTIYF. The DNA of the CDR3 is TGTGCCAGCAGTTTATTACAGGGTAACACCATATATTTT.

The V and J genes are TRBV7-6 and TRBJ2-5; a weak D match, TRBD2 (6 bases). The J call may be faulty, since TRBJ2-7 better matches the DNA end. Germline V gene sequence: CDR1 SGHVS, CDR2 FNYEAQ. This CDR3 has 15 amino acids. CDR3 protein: CASSLEGGAAYEQYF. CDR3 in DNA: TGTGCCAGCAGCTTAGAGGGCGGGGCCGCCTACGAGCAGTACTTC.

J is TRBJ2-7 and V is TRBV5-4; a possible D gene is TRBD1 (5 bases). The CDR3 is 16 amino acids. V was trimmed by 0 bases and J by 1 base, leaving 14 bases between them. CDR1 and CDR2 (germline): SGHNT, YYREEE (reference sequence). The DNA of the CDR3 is TGTGCCAGCAGCTTGGATCTGGACAAGTCGTCCTACGAGCAGTACTTC. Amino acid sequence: CASSLDLDKSSYEQYF.

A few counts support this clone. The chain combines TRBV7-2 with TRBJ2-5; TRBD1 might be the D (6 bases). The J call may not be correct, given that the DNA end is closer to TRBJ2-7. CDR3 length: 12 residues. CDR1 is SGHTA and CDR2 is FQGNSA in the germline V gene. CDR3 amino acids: CASKDSSYEQYF. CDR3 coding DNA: TGTGCCAGCAAGGACAGCTCCTACGAGCAGTACTTC.

The CDR3 DNA reads TGTGCCAGTAGTATATCCCCCGGGACTAGCTACGAGCAGTACTTC. Amino acids: CASSISPGTSYEQYF. The chain carries TRBV19 and TRBJ2-7, with TRBD2 identical over 8 bases. This CDR3 has 15 residues. J gave up 3 bases and V 2 bases, and 6 bases lay outside the gene matches. Germline V gene data show CDR1 as LNHDA and CDR2 as SQIVND (reference sequence).

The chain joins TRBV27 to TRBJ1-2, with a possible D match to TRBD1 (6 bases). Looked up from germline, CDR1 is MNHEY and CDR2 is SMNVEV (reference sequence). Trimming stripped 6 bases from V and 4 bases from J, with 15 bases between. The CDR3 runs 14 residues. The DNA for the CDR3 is TGTGCCAGCAGGCCGGGACAAGACGGCTATGGCTACACCTTC. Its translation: CASRPGQDGYGYTF.